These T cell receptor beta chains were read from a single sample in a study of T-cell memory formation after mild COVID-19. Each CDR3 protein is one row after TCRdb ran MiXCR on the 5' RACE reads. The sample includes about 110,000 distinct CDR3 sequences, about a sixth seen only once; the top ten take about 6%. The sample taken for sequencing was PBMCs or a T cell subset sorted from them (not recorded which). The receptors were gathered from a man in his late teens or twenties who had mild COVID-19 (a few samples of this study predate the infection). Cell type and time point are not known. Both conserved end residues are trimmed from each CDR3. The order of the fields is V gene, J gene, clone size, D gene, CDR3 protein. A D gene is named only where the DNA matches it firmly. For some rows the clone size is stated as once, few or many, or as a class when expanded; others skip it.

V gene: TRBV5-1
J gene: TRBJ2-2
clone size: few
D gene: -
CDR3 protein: ASRRADANTGELF

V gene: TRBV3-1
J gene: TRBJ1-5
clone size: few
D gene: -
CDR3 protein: ASSQGGSNQPQH

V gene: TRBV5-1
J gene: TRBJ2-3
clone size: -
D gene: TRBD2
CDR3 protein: ASSPGTSRADTQY

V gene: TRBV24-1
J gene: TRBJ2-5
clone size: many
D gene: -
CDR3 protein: ATSDSRPGHETQY

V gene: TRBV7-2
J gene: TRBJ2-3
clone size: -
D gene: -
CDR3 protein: ASSPRPQGTDTQY

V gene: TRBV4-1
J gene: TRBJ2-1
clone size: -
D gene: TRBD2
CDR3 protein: ASSQGLAGTYNEQF

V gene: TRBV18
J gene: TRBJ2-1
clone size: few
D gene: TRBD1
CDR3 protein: ASDPGTGLDEQF

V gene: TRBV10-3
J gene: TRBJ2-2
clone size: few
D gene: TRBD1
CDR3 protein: ATSPGQVTGELF

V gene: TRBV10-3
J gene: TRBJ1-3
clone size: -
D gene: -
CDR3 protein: AISESTLVGNTIY

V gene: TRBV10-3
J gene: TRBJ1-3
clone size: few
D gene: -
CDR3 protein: ATRPRIGNTIY

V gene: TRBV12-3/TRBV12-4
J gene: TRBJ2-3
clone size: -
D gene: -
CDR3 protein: ASTVGRAASTDTQY

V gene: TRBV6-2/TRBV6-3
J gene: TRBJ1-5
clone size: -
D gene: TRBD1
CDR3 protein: ASTNRGGRQPQH

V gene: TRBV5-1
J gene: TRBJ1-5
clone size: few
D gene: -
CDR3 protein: ASSLEGGQPQH

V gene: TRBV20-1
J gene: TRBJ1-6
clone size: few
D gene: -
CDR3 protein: SATNRVGSPLH

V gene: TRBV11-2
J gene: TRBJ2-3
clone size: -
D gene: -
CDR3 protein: ASSLVGVDTQY

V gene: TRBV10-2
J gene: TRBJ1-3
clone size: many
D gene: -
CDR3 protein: ASRPQGIGNTIY

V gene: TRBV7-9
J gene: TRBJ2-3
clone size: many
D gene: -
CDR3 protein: ASSLGLDWGTSTDTQY

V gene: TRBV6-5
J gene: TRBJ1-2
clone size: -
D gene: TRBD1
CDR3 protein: ASSRPGTGLGNYGYT

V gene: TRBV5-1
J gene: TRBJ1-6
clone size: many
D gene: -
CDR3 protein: ASSLKSDSPLH

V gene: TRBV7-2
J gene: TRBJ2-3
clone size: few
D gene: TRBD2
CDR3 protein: ASSQGGTSGYTDTQY

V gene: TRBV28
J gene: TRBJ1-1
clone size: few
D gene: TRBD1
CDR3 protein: ASNTGTGDTEAF

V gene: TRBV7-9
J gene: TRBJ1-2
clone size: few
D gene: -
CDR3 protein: ASRLGGGSDYGYT

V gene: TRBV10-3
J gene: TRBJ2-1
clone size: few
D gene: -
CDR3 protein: AISRAGNTYNEQF

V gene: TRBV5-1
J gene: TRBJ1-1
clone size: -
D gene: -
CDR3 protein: ASSPFRATLSEAF

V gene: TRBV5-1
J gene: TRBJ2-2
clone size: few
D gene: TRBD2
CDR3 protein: ASSLASGTGELF

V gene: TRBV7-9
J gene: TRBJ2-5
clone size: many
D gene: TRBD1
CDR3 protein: ASSLDRDRGDETQY

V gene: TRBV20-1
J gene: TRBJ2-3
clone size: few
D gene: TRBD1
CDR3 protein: SASLRRQGEDTQY

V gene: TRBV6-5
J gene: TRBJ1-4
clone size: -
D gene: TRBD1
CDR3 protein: ASSPTGGTFGEKLF

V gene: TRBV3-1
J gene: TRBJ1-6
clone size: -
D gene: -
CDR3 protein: ASSQEWTVRGTLH

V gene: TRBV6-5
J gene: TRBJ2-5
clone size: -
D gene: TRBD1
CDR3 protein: ASRSGGETQY

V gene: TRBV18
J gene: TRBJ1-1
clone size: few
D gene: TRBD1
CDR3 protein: ASSSAQGAHTEAF

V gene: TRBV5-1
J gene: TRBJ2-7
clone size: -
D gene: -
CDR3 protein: ASSEEGGFRY

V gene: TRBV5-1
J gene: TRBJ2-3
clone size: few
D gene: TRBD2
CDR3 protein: ASGEGFDGGATDTQY

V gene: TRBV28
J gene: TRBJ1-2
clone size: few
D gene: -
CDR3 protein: ASSLSRGYT

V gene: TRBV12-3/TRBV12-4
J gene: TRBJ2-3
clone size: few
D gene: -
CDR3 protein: ASRMSDTQY

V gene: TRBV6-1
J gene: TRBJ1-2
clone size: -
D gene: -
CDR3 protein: AGRPGWLTNYGYT

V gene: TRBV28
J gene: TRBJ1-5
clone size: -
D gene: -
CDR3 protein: ASSLPRWGNQPQH

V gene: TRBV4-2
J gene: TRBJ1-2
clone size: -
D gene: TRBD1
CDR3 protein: ASSQDGLTGGGYT

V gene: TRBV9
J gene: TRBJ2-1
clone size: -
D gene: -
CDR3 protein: ASSVDPGGGPNEQF

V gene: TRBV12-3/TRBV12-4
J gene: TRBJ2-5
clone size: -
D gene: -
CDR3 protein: ASSLVYASQETQY

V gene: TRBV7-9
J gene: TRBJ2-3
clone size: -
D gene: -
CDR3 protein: ASSPLGADTQY

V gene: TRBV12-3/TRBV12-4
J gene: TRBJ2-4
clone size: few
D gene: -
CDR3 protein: ASSLQREKNIQY

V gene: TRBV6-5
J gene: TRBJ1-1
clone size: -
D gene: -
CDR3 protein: ASRTTARAEAF

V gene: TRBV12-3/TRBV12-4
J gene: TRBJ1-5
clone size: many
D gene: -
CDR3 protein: ASSLMDRNQPQH

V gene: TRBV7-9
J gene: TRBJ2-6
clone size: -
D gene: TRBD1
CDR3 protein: ASSASPGGGGANVLT

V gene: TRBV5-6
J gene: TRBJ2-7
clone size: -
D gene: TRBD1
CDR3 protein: ASSMGTAYEQY

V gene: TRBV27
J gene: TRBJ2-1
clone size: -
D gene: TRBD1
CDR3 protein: ASSLNRGNNEQF

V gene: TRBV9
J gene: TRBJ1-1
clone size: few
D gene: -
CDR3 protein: ASSVEGGRLAF

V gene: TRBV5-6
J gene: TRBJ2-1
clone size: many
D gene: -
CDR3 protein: ASSPSFLYNEQF

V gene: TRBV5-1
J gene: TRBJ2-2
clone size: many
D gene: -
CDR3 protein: ASMVATNTGELF

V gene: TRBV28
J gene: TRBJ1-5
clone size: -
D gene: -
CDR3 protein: ASSPQLYSNQPQH

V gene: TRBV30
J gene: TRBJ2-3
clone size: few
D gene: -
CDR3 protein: AWGLRVGTDTQY